The clone carrying this T cell receptor (beta chain) has a handful of counts. The PCR contained 60 Vbeta and 13 Jbeta primers. Clones were sequenced by immunoSEQ multiplex PCR, and TCRdb holds only the in-frame ones, with some missing. The data contain under 200,000 clones, 75% of them singletons. Trimming removed 0 bases from V and 0 bases from J, with 12 bases in between. Per the germline V gene, CDR1 is GTSNPN and CDR2 is SVGIG (reference sequence). This CDR3 comprises 16 residues. The data were obtained in a study of cytomegalovirus exposure and HLA in healthy donors. This chain links TRBV30 with TRBJ2-1; D remains ambiguous. Material: PBMCs. The receptor comes from a woman aged 40 to 50 in good health and CMV-seropositive. The CDR3 reads CAWSVVSLSSYNEQFF. The CDR3 nucleotides read TGTGCCTGGAGTGTAGTATCCCTGAGCTCCTACAATGAGCAGTTCTTC. Full variable domain (outside the CDR3, taken from reference TRBV30 and TRBJ2-1): SQTIHQWPATLVQPVGSPLSLECTVEGTSNPNLYWYRQAAGRGLQLLFYSVGIGQISSEVPQNLSASRPQDRQFILSSKKLLLSDSGFYLCAWSVVSLSSYNEQFFGPGTRLTVL.